These T cell receptor beta chains were read from a single sample in a study of CXCR3-negative and CXCR3-positive naive CD8 T cells. With the 5' RACE reads reprocessed, TCRdb shows one record per CDR3 protein and no DNA. The sample holds 55,000 to 70,000 distinct CDR3 sequences. The sample comprised naive CXCR3+ CD8+ T cells from blood. The receptors derive from a human donor in good health. Some clones in this sample may be carry-over from other donors' samples. CDR3s include the opening cysteine and the closing phenylalanine or tryptophan.

V gene	J gene	CDR3 protein
TRBV3-1	TRBJ2-7	CASSQRWIAGARNPYEQYF
TRBV7-9	TRBJ2-7	CASSPHTGSINEQYF
TRBV3-1	TRBJ2-2	CASSPISPVGTGELFF
TRBV6-2/TRBV6-3	TRBJ2-7	CASRYRQGLEQYF
TRBV7-9	TRBJ1-1	CASSLDLGGSSAFF
TRBV20-1	TRBJ2-5	CSARVVDRGLETQYF
TRBV28	TRBJ2-5	CASSPWTGERETQYF
TRBV7-6	TRBJ2-2	CASSSTRQGLAGGELFF
TRBV6-5	TRBJ2-1	CASRPGQSPYNEQFF
TRBV2	TRBJ2-2	CASSEGGAGELFF
TRBV27	TRBJ1-2	CASSFWVGGQPNYGYTF
TRBV14	TRBJ2-7	CASSQRDGSYEQYF
TRBV7-9	TRBJ2-5	CASSSSRWETQYF
TRBV20-1	TRBJ2-2	CSARDAVSDTGELFF
TRBV9	TRBJ2-3	CASSEYRASTDTQYF